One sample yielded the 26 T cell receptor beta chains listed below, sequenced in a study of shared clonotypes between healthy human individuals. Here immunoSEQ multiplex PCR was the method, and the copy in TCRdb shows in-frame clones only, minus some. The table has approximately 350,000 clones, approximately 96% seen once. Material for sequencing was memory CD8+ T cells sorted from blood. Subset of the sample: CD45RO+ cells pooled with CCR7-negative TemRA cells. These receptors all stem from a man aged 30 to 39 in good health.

CDR3 coding DNA: TGTGCCTGGAGTGAAATAGGGGGCGGTGGGGATACGCAGTATTTT. Translating it yields CAWSEIGGGGDTQYF. This chain joins TRBV30 and TRBJ2-3; 7 bases fit TRBD1. V dropped 1 base and J dropped 6; count of bases not matched to a gene: 10. The germline V gene has CDR1 GTSNPN and CDR2 SVGIG (reference sequence). This CDR3 has 15 residues. The full variable domain, rest sourced from reference TRBV30 and TRBJ2-3, is SQTIHQWPATLVQPVGSPLSLECTVEGTSNPNLYWYRQAAGRGLQLLFYSVGIGQISSEVPQNLSASRPQDRQFILSSKKLLLSDSGFYLCAWSEIGGGGDTQYFGPGTRLTVL.

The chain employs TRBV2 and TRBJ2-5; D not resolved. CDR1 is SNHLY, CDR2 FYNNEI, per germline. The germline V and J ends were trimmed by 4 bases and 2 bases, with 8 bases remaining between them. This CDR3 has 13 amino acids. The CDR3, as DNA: TGTGCCAGCAGTGCGGCGTATCAAGAGACCCAGTACTTC. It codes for CASSAAYQETQYF.

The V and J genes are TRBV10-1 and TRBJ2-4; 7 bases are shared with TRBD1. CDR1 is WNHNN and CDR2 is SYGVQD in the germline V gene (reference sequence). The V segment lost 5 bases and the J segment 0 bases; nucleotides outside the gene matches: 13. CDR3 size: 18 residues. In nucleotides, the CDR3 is TGCGCCAGCAGTAAAAGGACAGGTTCCCGCATAGCCAAAAACATTCAGTACTTC. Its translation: CASSKRTGSRIAKNIQYF.

The CDR3 DNA is TGTGCCAGTAGCACAGGGGGAGCCGCCGCCGGGGAGCTGTTTTTT. Amino acid sequence: CASSTGGAAAGELFF. V usage is TRBV19 and J usage is TRBJ2-2; the match to TRBD1 covers 8 bases. The CDR3 runs 15 residues. V shed 6 bases, J shed 6 bases, and the junction held 9 bases outside the gene matches. Per the germline V gene, CDR1 is LNHDA and CDR2 is SQIVND (reference sequence).

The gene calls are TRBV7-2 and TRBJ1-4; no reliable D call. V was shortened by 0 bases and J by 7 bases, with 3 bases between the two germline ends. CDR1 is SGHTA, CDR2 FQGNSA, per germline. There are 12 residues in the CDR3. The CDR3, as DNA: TGTGCCAGCAGCTTAGCGGCTGAAAAACTGTTTTTT. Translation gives CASSLAAEKLFF.

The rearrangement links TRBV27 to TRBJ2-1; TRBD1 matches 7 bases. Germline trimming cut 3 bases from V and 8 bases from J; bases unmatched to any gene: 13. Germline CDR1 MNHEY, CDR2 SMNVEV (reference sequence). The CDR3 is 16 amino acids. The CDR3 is CASSLVGQGVRDEQFF. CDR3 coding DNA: TGTGCCAGCAGTTTGGTCGGGCAGGGGGTTCGGGATGAGCAGTTCTTC.

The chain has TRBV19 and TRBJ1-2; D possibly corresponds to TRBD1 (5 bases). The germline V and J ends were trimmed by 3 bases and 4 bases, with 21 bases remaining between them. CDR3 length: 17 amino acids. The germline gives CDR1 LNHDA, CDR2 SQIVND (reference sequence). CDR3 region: CASSIRGIGRFGYGYTF. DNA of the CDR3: TGTGCCAGTAGTATTAGGGGCATAGGTAGGTTCGGCTATGGCTACACCTTC.

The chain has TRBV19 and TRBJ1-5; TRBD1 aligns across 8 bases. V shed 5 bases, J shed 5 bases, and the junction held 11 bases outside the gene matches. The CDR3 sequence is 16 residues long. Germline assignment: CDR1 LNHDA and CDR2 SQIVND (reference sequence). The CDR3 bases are TGTGCCAGTAGTCCTCGCCCGGACAGGGCATATCAGCCCCAGCATTTT. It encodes CASSPRPDRAYQPQHF.

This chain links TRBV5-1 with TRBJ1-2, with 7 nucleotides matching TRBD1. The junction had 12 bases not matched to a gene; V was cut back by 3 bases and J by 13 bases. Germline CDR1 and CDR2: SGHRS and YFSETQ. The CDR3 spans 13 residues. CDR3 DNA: TGCGCCAGCAGCTCCGGGACAGACCTTATGGGCACCTTC. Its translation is CASSSGTDLMGTF.

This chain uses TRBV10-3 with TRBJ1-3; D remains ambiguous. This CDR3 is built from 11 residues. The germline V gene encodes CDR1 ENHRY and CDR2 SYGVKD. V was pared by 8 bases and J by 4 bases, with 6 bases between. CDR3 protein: CAIGGGNTIYF. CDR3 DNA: TGTGCCATCGGAGGGGGAAACACCATATATTTT.

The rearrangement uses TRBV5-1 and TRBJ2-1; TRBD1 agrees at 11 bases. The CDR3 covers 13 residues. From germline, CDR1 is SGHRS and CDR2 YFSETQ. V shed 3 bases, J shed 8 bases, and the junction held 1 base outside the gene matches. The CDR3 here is CASSWTGGYEQFF. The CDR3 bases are TGCGCCAGCAGCTGGACAGGGGGCTATGAGCAGTTCTTC.

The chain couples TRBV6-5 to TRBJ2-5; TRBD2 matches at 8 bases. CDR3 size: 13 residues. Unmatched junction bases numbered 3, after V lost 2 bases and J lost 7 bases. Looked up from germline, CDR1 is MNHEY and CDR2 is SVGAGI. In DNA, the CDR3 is TGTGCCAGCAGTTACGGCCTAGCGGGGACCCAGTACTTC. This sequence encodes CASSYGLAGTQYF.

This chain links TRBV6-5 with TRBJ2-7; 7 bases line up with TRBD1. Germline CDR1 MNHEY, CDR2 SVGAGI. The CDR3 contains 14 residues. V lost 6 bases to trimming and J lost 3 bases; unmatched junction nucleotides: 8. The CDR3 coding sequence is TGTGCCAGCAGCCCGGGACAGCTACTCTACGAGCAGTACTTC. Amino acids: CASSPGQLLYEQYF.

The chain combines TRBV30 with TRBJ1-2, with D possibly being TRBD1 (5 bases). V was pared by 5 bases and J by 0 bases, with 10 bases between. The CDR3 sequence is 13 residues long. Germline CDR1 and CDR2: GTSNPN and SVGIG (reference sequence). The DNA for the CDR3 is TGTGCCTGGTCGACAGTTTCTAACTATGGCTACACCTTC. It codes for CAWSTVSNYGYTF.

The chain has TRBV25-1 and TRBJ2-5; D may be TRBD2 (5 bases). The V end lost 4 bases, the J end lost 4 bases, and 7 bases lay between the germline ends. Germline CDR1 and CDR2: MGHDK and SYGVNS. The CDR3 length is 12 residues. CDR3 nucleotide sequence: TGTGCCAGCAGTGGGGCGGGAGAGACCCAGTACTTC. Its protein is CASSGAGETQYF.

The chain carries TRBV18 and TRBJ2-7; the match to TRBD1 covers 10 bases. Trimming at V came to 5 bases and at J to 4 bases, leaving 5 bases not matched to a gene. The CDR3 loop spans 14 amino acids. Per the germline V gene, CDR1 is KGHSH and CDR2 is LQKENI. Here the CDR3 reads CASSSGQGPYEQYF. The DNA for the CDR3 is TGTGCCAGCTCATCGGGACAGGGGCCTTACGAGCAGTACTTC.

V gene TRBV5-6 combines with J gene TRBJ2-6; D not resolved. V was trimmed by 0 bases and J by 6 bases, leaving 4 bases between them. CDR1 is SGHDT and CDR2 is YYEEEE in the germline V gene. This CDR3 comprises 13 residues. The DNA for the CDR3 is TGTGCCAGCAGCTTGGGGGAGGCCAACGTCCTGACTTTC. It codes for CASSLGEANVLTF.

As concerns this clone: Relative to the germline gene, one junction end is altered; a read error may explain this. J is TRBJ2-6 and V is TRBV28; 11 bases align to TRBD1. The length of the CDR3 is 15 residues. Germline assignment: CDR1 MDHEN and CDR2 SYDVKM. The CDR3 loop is CASSPPGQGGNVLTF. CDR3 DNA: TGTGCCAGCAGTCCCCCGGGACAGGGGGGCAACGTCCTGACTTTC.

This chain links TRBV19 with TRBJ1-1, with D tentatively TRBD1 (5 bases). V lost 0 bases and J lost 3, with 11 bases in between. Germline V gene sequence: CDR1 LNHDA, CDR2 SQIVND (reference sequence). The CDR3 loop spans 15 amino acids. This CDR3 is CASSIDWQGHTEAFF. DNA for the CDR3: TGTGCCAGTAGTATAGATTGGCAGGGACACACTGAAGCTTTCTTT.

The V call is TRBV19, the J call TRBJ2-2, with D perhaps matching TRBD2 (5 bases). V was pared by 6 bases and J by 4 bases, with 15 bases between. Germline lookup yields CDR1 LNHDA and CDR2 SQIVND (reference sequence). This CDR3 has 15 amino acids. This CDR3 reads CASRPAPRGTGELFF. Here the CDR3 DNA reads TGTGCCAGTAGACCCGCCCCTCGGGGCACCGGGGAGCTGTTTTTT.

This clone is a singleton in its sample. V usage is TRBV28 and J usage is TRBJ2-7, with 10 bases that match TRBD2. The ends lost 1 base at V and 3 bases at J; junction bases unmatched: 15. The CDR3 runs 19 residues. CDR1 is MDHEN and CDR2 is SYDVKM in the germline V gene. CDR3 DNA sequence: TGTGCCAGCAGTTTATTTTTAGGTTTTGCGGGACTAGCGCTCTACGAGCAGTACTTC. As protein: CASSLFLGFAGLALYEQYF.

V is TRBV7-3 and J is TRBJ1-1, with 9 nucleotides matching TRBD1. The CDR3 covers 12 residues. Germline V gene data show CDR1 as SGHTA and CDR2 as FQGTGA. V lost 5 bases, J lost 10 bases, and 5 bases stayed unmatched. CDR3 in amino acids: CASSPGQGSAFF. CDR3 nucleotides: TGTGCCAGCAGCCCGGGACAGGGATCAGCTTTCTTT.

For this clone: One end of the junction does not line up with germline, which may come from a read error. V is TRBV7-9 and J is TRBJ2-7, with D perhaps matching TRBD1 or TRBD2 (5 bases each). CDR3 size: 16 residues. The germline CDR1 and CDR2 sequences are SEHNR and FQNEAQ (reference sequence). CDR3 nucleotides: TGTGCCAGCAGCCTCACGAATGACATCTCAGGGACCGAGCAGTGCTTC. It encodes CASSLTNDISGTEQCF.

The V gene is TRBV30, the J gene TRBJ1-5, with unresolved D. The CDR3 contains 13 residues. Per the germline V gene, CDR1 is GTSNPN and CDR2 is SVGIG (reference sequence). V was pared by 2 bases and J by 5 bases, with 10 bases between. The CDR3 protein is CAWSPNVDQPQHF. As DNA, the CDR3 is TGTGCCTGGAGTCCGAATGTGGATCAGCCCCAGCATTTT.

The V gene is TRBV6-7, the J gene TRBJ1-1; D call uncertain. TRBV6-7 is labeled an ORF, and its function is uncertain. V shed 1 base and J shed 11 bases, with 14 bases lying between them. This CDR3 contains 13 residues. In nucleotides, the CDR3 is TGTGCCAGCAGTTACTATGGAGGTAAGCGGGCTTTCTTT. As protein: CASSYYGGKRAFF.

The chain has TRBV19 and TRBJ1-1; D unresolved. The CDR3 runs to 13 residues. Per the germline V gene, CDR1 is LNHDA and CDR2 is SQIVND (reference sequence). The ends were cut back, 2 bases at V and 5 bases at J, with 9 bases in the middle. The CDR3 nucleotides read TGTGCCAGTAGTATACAGGCAGCGACTGAAGCTTTCTTT. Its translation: CASSIQAATEAFF.